The rows below give T cell receptor beta chains drawn from one sample of a study of multiple sclerosis patients with progressive multifocal leukoencephalopathy. Repertoires were generated with immunoSEQ multiplex PCR, while TCRdb's copy carries only in-frame clones and drops some. Seen here are under 30,000 clones, less than 95% observed once, and the top ten hold 2% to 2.5%. Sequenced material: PBMCs, taken from a patient treated with natalizumab. Source of these receptors: a man in his thirties or forties with multiple sclerosis. CDR3s include the opening cysteine and the closing phenylalanine or tryptophan. D genes are given only for firm matches. Size is stated for part of the rows, as once, few or many counts, or as a class when the clone is expanded.

size: .; D: .; V: TRBV9; J: TRBJ1-2; length: 14; DNA: TGTGCCAGCAGCCGCATCCTAGATGGGCATGGCTACACCTTC; CDR3: CASSRILDGHGYTF
size: .; D: TRBD2; V: TRBV5-4; J: TRBJ2-5; length: 17; DNA: TGTGCCAGCAGCTTGGATTCCCTAGCGGGAGGAGGAGAGACCCAGTACTTC; CDR3: CASSLDSLAGGGETQYF
size: .; D: TRBD2; V: TRBV7-2; J: TRBJ2-7; length: 16; DNA: TGTGCCAGCAGCTTAGGGTTTGGGACTAGCGGCTACGAGCAGTACTTC; CDR3: CASSLGFGTSGYEQYF
size: .; D: .; V: TRBV6-6; J: TRBJ1-6; length: 14; DNA: TGTGCCAGCAGTTTGGCACAGCAGAATTCACCCCTCCACTTT; CDR3: CASSLAQQNSPLHF
size: .; D: TRBD1; V: TRBV27; J: TRBJ2-5; length: 16; DNA: TGTGCCAGCAGTCTGGGTCCCGGGACAGGGTTGGAGACCCAGTACTTC; CDR3: CASSLGPGTGLETQYF
size: .; D: .; V: TRBV7-9; J: TRBJ1-1; length: 12; DNA: TGTGCCAGCCCCGAAGGGGGGGCTGAAGCTTTCTTT; CDR3: CASPEGGAEAFF
size: .; D: .; V: TRBV15; J: TRBJ1-1; length: 15; DNA: TGTGCCACCAGCAGAGAAAAGGGTATGAACACTGAAGCTTTCTTT; CDR3: CATSREKGMNTEAFF
size: .; D: .; V: TRBV4-1; J: TRBJ2-7; length: 18; DNA: TGCGCCAGCAGCCACCCCTGGGACGGCCGGGGGCGAGTCTACGAGCAGTACTTC; CDR3: CASSHPWDGRGRVYEQYF
size: .; D: .; V: TRBV5-1; J: TRBJ2-3; length: 14; DNA: TGCGCCAGCAGCTTGGATTGGGCCGCAGATACGCAGTATTTT; CDR3: CASSLDWAADTQYF
size: .; D: .; V: TRBV6-5; J: TRBJ2-5; length: 13; DNA: TGTGCCAGCAATCGGGATTCTGGGGAGACCCAGTACTTC; CDR3: CASNRDSGETQYF
size: .; D: TRBD1; V: TRBV9; J: TRBJ2-7; length: 14; DNA: TGTGCCAGCAGCGCGGGACAGGGGGCTTGGGAGCAGTACTTC; CDR3: CASSAGQGAWEQYF
size: .; D: .; V: TRBV7-8; J: TRBJ1-3; length: 15; DNA: TGTGCCAGCAGCGCCCGACAGGTGCTTGGAAACACCATATATTTT; CDR3: CASSARQVLGNTIYF
size: .; D: TRBD1; V: TRBV6-1; J: TRBJ1-2; length: 14; DNA: TGTGCCAGTCTTCTCCGGGACAGGGGGTATGGCTACACCTTC; CDR3: CASLLRDRGYGYTF
size: .; D: .; V: TRBV4-1; J: TRBJ1-1; length: 15; DNA: TGCGCCAGCAGCCAAGGCCCTAGGGTGGGCACTGAAGCTTTCTTT; CDR3: CASSQGPRVGTEAFF
size: .; D: .; V: TRBV19; J: TRBJ1-3; length: 15; DNA: TGTGCCAGTAGTATGGGACGGCCCTCTGGAAACACCATATATTTT; CDR3: CASSMGRPSGNTIYF
size: .; D: .; V: TRBV7-2; J: TRBJ2-1; length: 15; DNA: TGTGCCAGCAGCTTAACTTTGAGGGGGGCCTATGAGCAGTTCTTC; CDR3: CASSLTLRGAYEQFF
size: .; D: TRBD2; V: TRBV7-8; J: TRBJ2-3; length: 19; DNA: TGTGCCAGCAGCTTAGTTCGGCTAGCGGGACCACCCAGCACAGATACGCAGTATTTT; CDR3: CASSLVRLAGPPSTDTQYF
size: .; D: .; V: TRBV19; J: TRBJ2-1; length: 16; DNA: TGTGCCAGTAGGGTCGAATGGCAGAGCTCCTACAATGAGCAGTTCTTC; CDR3: CASRVEWQSSYNEQFF
size: .; D: .; V: TRBV2; J: TRBJ1-1; length: 15; DNA: TGTGCCAGCAGTCCGGTACAGGGCCTAAACACTGAAGCTTTCTTT; CDR3: CASSPVQGLNTEAFF
size: .; D: .; V: TRBV12-2; J: TRBJ2-5; length: 17; DNA: TGTGCAAGTCGCCTTCTGGTTAGCGGGAGTGGGGGAGAGACCCAGTACTTC; CDR3: CASRLLVSGSGGETQYF
size: .; D: TRBD2; V: TRBV7-2; J: TRBJ2-5; length: 16; DNA: TGTGCCAGCAGCTTAGGTGCTAGCGGGCGCTACGAGACCCAGTACTTC; CDR3: CASSLGASGRYETQYF
size: .; D: .; V: TRBV4-3; J: TRBJ2-6; length: 19; DNA: TGCGCCAGCAGCCAAGATCTCCTGGGACCAGTGTCTGGGGCCAACGTCCTGACTTTC; CDR3: CASSQDLLGPVSGANVLTF
size: .; D: .; V: TRBV29-1; J: TRBJ2-1; length: 11; DNA: TGCAGCGTTGACCGGGCCGGTGAGCAGTTCTTC; CDR3: CSVDRAGEQFF
size: .; D: .; V: TRBV11-3; J: TRBJ1-4; length: 15; DNA: TGTGCCAGCAGCCAATTGGCGGGGTTAAATGAAAAACTGTTTTTT; CDR3: CASSQLAGLNEKLFF
size: .; D: .; V: TRBV10-1; J: TRBJ2-5; length: 16; DNA: TGCGCCAGCAGTGAGTCAAATCTCGACAGACAAGAGACCCAGTACTTC; CDR3: CASSESNLDRQETQYF
size: .; D: TRBD1; V: TRBV30; J: TRBJ2-7; length: 15; DNA: TGTGCCTGGAGTGTATGGCAGGGGGTCGCCTACGAGCAGTACTTT; CDR3: CAWSVWQGVAYEQYF
size: .; D: .; V: TRBV11-2; J: TRBJ2-1; length: 16; DNA: TGTGCCAGCAGCTTGCAAGAGTTGTACTCCTACAATGAGCAGTTCTTC; CDR3: CASSLQELYSYNEQFF
size: once; D: .; V: TRBV29-1; J: TRBJ2-5; length: 14; DNA: TGCAGCGCCGGGGCCGGAACGTACCAAGAGACCCAGTACTTC; CDR3: CSAGAGTYQETQYF
size: .; D: .; V: TRBV5-1; J: TRBJ2-7; length: 12; DNA: TGCGCCAGCAGCAATTCAGCCTACGAGCAGTACTTC; CDR3: CASSNSAYEQYF
size: .; D: TRBD1; V: TRBV7-8; J: TRBJ1-5; length: 14; DNA: TGTGCCAGCAGCGGGGGACAGGGGTATCAGCCCCAGCATTTT; CDR3: CASSGGQGYQPQHF
size: .; D: TRBD2; V: TRBV9; J: TRBJ2-7; length: 15; DNA: TGTGCCAGCAGCGTAGGGGGCGGGAGCAACTACGAGCAGTACTTC; CDR3: CASSVGGGSNYEQYF
size: .; D: .; V: TRBV11-2; J: TRBJ2-5; length: 14; DNA: TGTGCCAGCAGCTTATCGGGGTTTGGAGAGACCCAGTACTTC; CDR3: CASSLSGFGETQYF
size: .; D: .; V: TRBV9; J: TRBJ1-2; length: 13; DNA: TGTGCCAGCAGCACCCCCGGGGCGGCCGGCTACACCTTC; CDR3: CASSTPGAAGYTF
size: .; D: .; V: TRBV19; J: TRBJ2-1; length: 15; DNA: TGTGCCAGTAGCATAAGCGGAGGCCCTCGGGAAGAGCAGTTCTTC; CDR3: CASSISGGPREEQFF
size: .; D: TRBD2; V: TRBV7-3; J: TRBJ2-1; length: 15; DNA: TGTGCCAGCAGCAAGAGCGGGAGTCTCTACAATGAGCAGTTCTTC; CDR3: CASSKSGSLYNEQFF
size: .; D: TRBD2; V: TRBV4-1; J: TRBJ2-1; length: 15; DNA: TGCGCCAGCAGCCGGGGACTAGCGGGAGCAAATGAGCAGTTCTTC; CDR3: CASSRGLAGANEQFF
size: .; D: .; V: TRBV7-8; J: TRBJ1-1; length: 14; DNA: TGTGCCAGCAGCTTAGATTGGCACAGTTTACAAGCTTTCTTT; CDR3: CASSLDWHSLQAFF
size: .; D: .; V: TRBV4-3; J: TRBJ1-5; length: 13; DNA: TGCGCCAGCAGCCCAATTGGGGATCAGCCCCAGCATTTT; CDR3: CASSPIGDQPQHF
size: once; D: .; V: TRBV27; J: TRBJ2-5; length: 13; DNA: TGTGCCAGCAGTTTGGACCTTCGAGAGACCCAGTACTTC; CDR3: CASSLDLRETQYF
size: .; D: TRBD1; V: TRBV7-6; J: TRBJ2-7; length: 14; DNA: TGTGCCAGCAACAACCGGGACAGGGGGTCCGAGCAGTACTTC; CDR3: CASNNRDRGSEQYF
size: once; D: .; V: TRBV12-5; J: TRBJ1-5; length: 13; DNA: TGTGCTAGTGCCCCCCTTCCAAGTCAGCCCCAGCATTTT; CDR3: CASAPLPSQPQHF
size: .; D: .; V: TRBV25-1; J: TRBJ2-5; length: 13; DNA: TGTGCCAGCAGTCCCCGCCCCTTGGAGACCCAGTACTTC; CDR3: CASSPRPLETQYF
size: .; D: TRBD1; V: TRBV6-7; J: TRBJ2-2; length: 19; DNA: TGTGCCAGCCCTAGGGGGCCTAACAGGGATGCCCCGAACACCGGGAAGCTGTTTTTT; CDR3: CASPRGPNRDAPNTGKLFF
size: .; D: .; V: TRBV30; J: TRBJ1-2; length: 17; DNA: TGTGCCTGGAGTGGATGGGACATCCAGTCGGGGTTATATGGCTACACCTTC; CDR3: CAWSGWDIQSGLYGYTF
size: .; D: .; V: TRBV19; J: TRBJ1-2; length: 10; DNA: TGTGCCAGCCTTGGGTATGGCTACACCTTC; CDR3: CASLGYGYTF
size: .; D: TRBD1; V: TRBV7-9; J: TRBJ1-5; length: 19; DNA: TGTGCCAGCAGCTCCTGGACAGGGGGCATCACGTTAGGCAATCAGCCCCAGCATTTT; CDR3: CASSSWTGGITLGNQPQHF
size: .; D: TRBD1; V: TRBV6-1; J: TRBJ1-3; length: 17; DNA: TGTGCCAGCAGTGAAGGTCCTCTCAGGGGGCTAAGCAACACCATATATTTT; CDR3: CASSEGPLRGLSNTIYF
size: .; D: .; V: TRBV19; J: TRBJ1-4; length: 16; DNA: TGTGCCAGTAGTATAGATCCCCGGCTACGATACGAAAAACTGTTTTTT; CDR3: CASSIDPRLRYEKLFF
size: .; D: TRBD2; V: TRBV9; J: TRBJ2-7; length: 14; DNA: TGTGCCAGCAGCGTAACGGGAGGGTCCTACGAGCAGTACTTC; CDR3: CASSVTGGSYEQYF
size: .; D: .; V: TRBV30; J: TRBJ1-5; length: 12; DNA: TGTGCCTGGACAACCTCGAATCAGCCCCAGCATTTT; CDR3: CAWTTSNQPQHF
size: few; D: .; V: TRBV30; J: TRBJ2-6; length: 15; DNA: TGTGCCTGGAGTGTACTTGGGTCTGGGGCCAACGTCCTGACTTTC; CDR3: CAWSVLGSGANVLTF
size: .; D: .; V: TRBV7-9; J: TRBJ2-4; length: 13; DNA: TGTGCCAGCAGCTTAGCGATCCCTCTTATTATAAGATTC; CDR3: CASSLAIPLIIRF
size: few; D: TRBD2; V: TRBV4-2; J: TRBJ2-2; length: 16; DNA: TGTGCCAGCAGCCAGGCCGGGACTAGCGGCACCGGGGAGCTGTTTTTT; CDR3: CASSQAGTSGTGELFF
size: once; D: .; V: TRBV28; J: TRBJ2-2; length: 14; DNA: TGTGCCAGCAGTTTGTCCAGTAACACCGGGGAGCTGTTTTTT; CDR3: CASSLSSNTGELFF
size: .; D: .; V: TRBV25-1; J: TRBJ2-5; length: 12; DNA: TGTGCCAGCAGTCCCGGGCACGAGACCCAGTACTTC; CDR3: CASSPGHETQYF
size: .; D: .; V: TRBV5-5; J: TRBJ1-2; length: 14; DNA: TGTGCCAGCAGTTCCGACAACGCTAACTATGGCTACACCTTC; CDR3: CASSSDNANYGYTF
size: .; D: TRBD1; V: TRBV18; J: TRBJ1-2; length: 17; DNA: TGTGCCAGCTCCCAGAAACCGAAACAGGGGGACGCCTATGGCTACACCTTC; CDR3: CASSQKPKQGDAYGYTF
size: .; D: TRBD1; V: TRBV7-6; J: TRBJ2-2; length: 20; DNA: TGTGCCAGCAGCTCCCCCAGCCACGGGACAGGGGAGTTGTACACCGGGGAGCTGTTTTTT; CDR3: CASSSPSHGTGELYTGELFF